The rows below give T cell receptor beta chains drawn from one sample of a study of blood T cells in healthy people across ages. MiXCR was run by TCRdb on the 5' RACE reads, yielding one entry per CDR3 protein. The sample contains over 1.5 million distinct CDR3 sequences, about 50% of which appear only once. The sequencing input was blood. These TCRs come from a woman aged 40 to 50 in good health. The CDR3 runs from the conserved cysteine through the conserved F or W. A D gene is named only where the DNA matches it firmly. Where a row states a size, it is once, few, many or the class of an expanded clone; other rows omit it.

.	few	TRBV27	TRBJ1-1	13	TGTGCCAGCAGTTCACAGGGACCCACTGAAGCTTTCTTT	CASSSQGPTEAFF
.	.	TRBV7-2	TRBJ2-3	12	TGTGCCAGCAGCTTAGGCACGGATAAGCAGTATTTT	CASSLGTDKQYF
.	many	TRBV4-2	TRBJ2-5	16	TGTGCCAGCAGCCAAGAGATGCGAGGAAACCAAGAGACCCAGTACTTC	CASSQEMRGNQETQYF
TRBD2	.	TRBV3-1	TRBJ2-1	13	TGTGCCAGCAGCGAGCGGGGGGGCTATGAGCAGTTCTTC	CASSERGGYEQFF
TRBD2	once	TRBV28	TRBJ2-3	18	TGTGCCAGCAGTCGTAGACTAGCGGGGCCCCTGCGCACAGATACGCAGTATTTT	CASSRRLAGPLRTDTQYF
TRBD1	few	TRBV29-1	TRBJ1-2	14	TGCAGCGTTGATTTGGGACAGGGGGTAGATGGCTACACCTTC	CSVDLGQGVDGYTF
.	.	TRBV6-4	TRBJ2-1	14	TGTGCCAGCAGTGCCAGGTCCACCTACAATGAGCAGTTCTTC	CASSARSTYNEQFF
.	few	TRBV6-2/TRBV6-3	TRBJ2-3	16	TGTGCCAGCAGTTTAGTAGGGGGGGCGTCAGGAGATACGCAGTATTTT	CASSLVGGASGDTQYF
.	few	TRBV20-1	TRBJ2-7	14	TGCAGTGCTCCCCCCATGACTAGGGATCGCGAGCAGTACTTC	CSAPPMTRDREQYF
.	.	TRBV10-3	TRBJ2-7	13	TGTGCCATCAGTGAGTCGGAGGGATCCGAGCAGTACTTC	CAISESEGSEQYF
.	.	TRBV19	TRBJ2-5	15	TGTGCCAGTAGTAGCCCATCTCGGGAAAAAGAGACCCAGTACTTC	CASSSPSREKETQYF
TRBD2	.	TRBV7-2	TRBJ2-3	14	TGTGCCAGCAGCGCGGGACTAGTCCCAGATACGCAGTATTTT	CASSAGLVPDTQYF
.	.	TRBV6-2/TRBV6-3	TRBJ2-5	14	TGTGCCAGCAGATTTGGAAGATTCCAAGAGACCCAGTACTTC	CASRFGRFQETQYF
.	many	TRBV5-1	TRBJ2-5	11	TGTGCCAGCAGTTACCAAGAGACCCAGTACTTC	CASSYQETQYF
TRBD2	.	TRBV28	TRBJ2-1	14	TGTGCCAGCCTCCTAGCGGGACCCTACAATGAGCAGTTCTTC	CASLLAGPYNEQFF
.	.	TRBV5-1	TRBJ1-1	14	TGCGCCAGCAGCCGGGGGGATACGAACACTGAAGCTTTCTTT	CASSRGDTNTEAFF
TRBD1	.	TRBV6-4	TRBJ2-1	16	TGTGCCAGCAGTGTAAACACGGGACAGCCAGACAATGAGCAGTTCTTC	CASSVNTGQPDNEQFF
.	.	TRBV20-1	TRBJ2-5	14	TGCAGTGCCGTCCCTGGGCAGGCGGCGGAGACCCAGTACTTC	CSAVPGQAAETQYF
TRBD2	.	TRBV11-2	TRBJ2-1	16	TGTGCCAGCAGCTTAGATCTAGCGGGGGAAGACAATGAGCAGTTCTTC	CASSLDLAGEDNEQFF
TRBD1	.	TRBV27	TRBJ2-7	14	TGTGCCAGCAGTCGAGCCCGAACAGGGGACGAGCAGTACTTC	CASSRARTGDEQYF
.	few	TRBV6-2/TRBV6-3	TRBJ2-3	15	TGTGCCAGCAGTTACGAGGTAACCCACACAGATACGCAGTATTTT	CASSYEVTHTDTQYF
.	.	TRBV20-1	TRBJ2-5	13	TGCAGTGCTAGGGCTAGCCGCCAAGAGACCCAGTACTTC	CSARASRQETQYF
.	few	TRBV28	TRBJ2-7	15	TGTGCCAGCAGTCCCCTGGGCGGGGAAATCTACGAGCAGTACTTC	CASSPLGGEIYEQYF
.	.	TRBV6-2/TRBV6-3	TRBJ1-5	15	TGTGCCAGCAGAGAGGACGGGGTAAGCAATCAGCCCCAGCATTTT	CASREDGVSNQPQHF
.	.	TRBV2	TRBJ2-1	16	TGTGCCAGCAGTGAAGCGCTTCAAAGGGATCTCTATGAGCAGTTCTTC	CASSEALQRDLYEQFF
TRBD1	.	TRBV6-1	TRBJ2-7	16	TGTGCCAGCAGGGACAGGAAAACACTACTTAACTACGAGCAGTACTTC	CASRDRKTLLNYEQYF
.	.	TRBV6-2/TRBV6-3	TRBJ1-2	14	TGTGCCAGCAGTTACTTGGGACCTAACTATGGCTACACCTTC	CASSYLGPNYGYTF
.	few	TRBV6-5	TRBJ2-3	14	TGTGCCAGCAGTTATGCTGACGGCACAGATACGCAGTATTTT	CASSYADGTDTQYF
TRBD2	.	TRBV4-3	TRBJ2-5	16	TGCGCCAGCAGCCAGAGGGGAGGACTAGCCCACGAGACCCAGTACTTC	CASSQRGGLAHETQYF
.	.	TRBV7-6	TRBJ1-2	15	TGTGCCAGCAGCCCGGACGAACGAGGAGCCTATGGCTACACCTTC	CASSPDERGAYGYTF
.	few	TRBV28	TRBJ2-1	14	TGTGCCAGCAGTTTTCTGAGCCCGACAGAGAAGCAGTTCTTC	CASSFLSPTEKQFF
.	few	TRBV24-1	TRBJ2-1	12	TGTGCCACCAGTACCGGGGGCAGGGAACAGTTCTTC	CATSTGGREQFF
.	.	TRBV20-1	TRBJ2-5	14	TGCAGTGCTACCCCAGGGGCGACCCAAGAGACCCAGTACTTC	CSATPGATQETQYF
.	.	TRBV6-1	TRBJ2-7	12	TGTGCCAGCAAAAAAGGGGTCCACGAGCAGTACTTC	CASKKGVHEQYF
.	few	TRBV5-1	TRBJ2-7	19	TGCGCCAGCAGCTTCACCATCTCTAATGACAGGACAACTTCCTACGAGCAGTACTTC	CASSFTISNDRTTSYEQYF
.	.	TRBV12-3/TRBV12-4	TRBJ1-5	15	TGTGCCAGCAGTCGAACCGGGGGCCCGGGGCAGCCCCAGCATTTT	CASSRTGGPGQPQHF
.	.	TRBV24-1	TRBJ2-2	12	TGTGCCACCAGTCGAAGAACCGGGGAGCTGTTTTTT	CATSRRTGELFF
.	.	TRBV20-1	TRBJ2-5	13	TGCAGTGCTAGAGCCCCCTTCGAGGAGACCCAGTACTTC	CSARAPFEETQYF
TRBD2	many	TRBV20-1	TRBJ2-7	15	TGCAGTGCTGAAACTTCTAGCGGGGGGGACTACGAGCAGTACTTC	CSAETSSGGDYEQYF